One sample yielded the 3 T cell receptor beta chains listed below, sequenced in a study of T cell responses to AZD1222 COVID-19 vaccine. Sequenced by immunoSEQ multiplex PCR; TCRdb stores in-frame clones only, minus some. The repertoire consists of 140,000 to 150,000 clones, with around 90% occurring once and the leading ten covering about 3.7%. The specimen comprised peripheral blood, sampled on day 0 of AZD1222 vaccination. The receptors come from an adult in good health.

The V gene is TRBV10-1, the J gene TRBJ2-7; no clear D. Trimming removed 4 bases from V and 6 bases from J, with 13 bases in between. Germline loops: CDR1 WNHNN, CDR2 SYGVQD (reference sequence). The length of the CDR3 is 13 residues. CDR3 nucleotides: TGCGCCAGCAGTGTTTTACAGTCAGGCGAGCAGTACTTC. Its protein is CASSVLQSGEQYF.

This sequence joins TRBV5-1 and TRBJ1-2; TRBD1 is a possible D gene (6 bases). Germline V gene lookup returns CDR1 SGHRS and CDR2 YFSETQ. V was trimmed by 0 bases and J by 6 bases, leaving 12 bases between them. This CDR3 has 14 residues. The CDR3 nucleotides are TGCGCCAGCAGCTTGGAAAGGACAGTTGATGGCTACACCTTC. This codes for CASSLERTVDGYTF.

V usage is TRBV7-2 and J usage is TRBJ2-4; D not resolved. Trimming left V 6 bases short and J 0 bases short, with 9 bases between. Germline values: CDR1 SGHTA, CDR2 FQGNSA. This CDR3 is 14 amino acids long. CDR3 nucleotides: TGTGCCAGCAGGGTTCGGCTAGCCAAAAACATTCAGTACTTC. Translating gives CASRVRLAKNIQYF.